These 20 T cell receptor beta chains originate from one sample sequenced in a study of blood T cells in healthy people across ages. Sample-barcoded 5' priming and a J-beta primer mix drove a second PCR of roughly 7 to 11 cycles. TCRdb reprocessed the 5' RACE reads with MiXCR, giving one entry per CDR3 protein. The data contain about 1.5 million distinct CDR3 sequences, approximately 43% of them singletons. Sequencing was done on a sample of blood. Receptors originate from a woman aged 18-29 years in good health.

Comment on this clonotype: The junction differs from germline at one of its ends, possibly a read error. This chain joins TRBV2 and TRBJ1-2; no firm D call. Per germline, CDR1 SNHLY and CDR2 FYNNEI. This CDR3 is built from 13 residues. In nucleotides, the CDR3 is TGTGCCAGCCTCAATTCGGGAAACTATGACTACACCTTC. Translating it yields CASLNSGNYDYTF.

The chain is built from TRBV9 and TRBJ1-1, with 9 nucleotides matching TRBD1. From germline, CDR1 is SGDLS and CDR2 YYNGEE. The V gene end was trimmed by 4 bases and the J gene end by 6 bases; junction bases not matched to a gene: 13. The length of the CDR3 is 16 residues. Here the CDR3 DNA reads TGTGCCAGCAGCCCCGACCAAGGACAGGGGACGGCTGAAGCTTTCTTT. Encoded protein: CASSPDQGQGTAEAFF.

Only a few counts were recorded for this clonotype. V gene TRBV29-1 combines with J gene TRBJ2-1, with D perhaps being TRBD1 or TRBD2 (6 bases each). CDR3 length equals 14 residues. V was clipped by 6 bases and J by 5 bases, with 17 bases between them. CDR1 is SQVTM, CDR2 ANQGSEA, per germline. The CDR3 loop reads CSVEGVPGHNEQFF. The CDR3 nucleotides are TGCAGCGTGGAGGGGGTGCCGGGGCACAATGAGCAGTTCTTC.

This clonotype was observed a handful of times. This chain uses TRBV12-3 or TRBV12-4 with TRBJ1-5; possibly TRBD1 for D (6 bases). The length of the CDR3 is 13 residues. The V end was cut by 7 bases, the J end by 1 base, with 8 bases between. CDR3 amino acids: CASKGVSNQPQHF. The CDR3 nucleotides read TGTGCCAGCAAGGGGGTGAGCAATCAGCCCCAGCATTTT.

Only a few counts were recorded for this clonotype. The chain links TRBV20-1 to TRBJ2-7; D ambiguous. The germline V gene has CDR1 DFQATT and CDR2 SNEGSKA (reference sequence). The V gene lost 1 base and the J gene lost 5 bases, with 24 bases spanning the gap. This CDR3 is 17 amino acids long. As DNA, the CDR3 is TGCAGTGCTAGAGGGTCGACAAGCTTGTCTCTCGGTCACGAGCAGTACTTC. Amino acids: CSARGSTSLSLGHEQYF.

There are a few counts of this clonotype. This chain joins TRBV27 and TRBJ2-1, with 9 bases that match TRBD2. CDR1 is MNHEY and CDR2 is SMNVEV in the germline V gene (reference sequence). CDR3 length: 20 amino acids. The ends lost 5 bases at V and 3 bases at J; junction bases unmatched: 20. The CDR3 reads CASSPLGGGDAARLYNEQFF. DNA of the CDR3: TGTGCCAGCAGTCCGCTCGGCGGGGGGGATGCGGCCCGGCTCTACAATGAGCAGTTCTTC.

A few counts support this clonotype. This chain links TRBV20-1 with TRBJ1-1, with D uncertain. Germline V gives CDR1 DFQATT, CDR2 SNEGSKA (reference sequence). The CDR3 sequence is 14 residues long. CDR3 in DNA: TGCAGCGTGCAAACCGTGGAGGTTAACACTGAAGCTTTCTTT. This sequence encodes CSVQTVEVNTEAFF.

The V and J genes are TRBV25-1 and TRBJ2-2; 7 bases fit TRBD1. Germline V lookup: CDR1 MGHDK, CDR2 SYGVNS. J was trimmed by 4 bases and V by 11 bases; bases with no gene match: 10. This CDR3 is 14 amino acids long. The CDR3, as DNA: TGTGCCTCTAAGGGGACAGAGATCACCGGGGAGCTGTTTTTT. Its translation: CASKGTEITGELFF.

This clonotype has a single count. The chain joins TRBV7-9 to TRBJ2-7; the D is unclear. V was trimmed by 1 base and J by 2 bases, leaving 12 bases between them. The length of the CDR3 is 15 residues. Germline V lookup: CDR1 SEHNR, CDR2 FQNEAQ (reference sequence). CDR3 sequence (DNA): TGTGCCAGCAGCTTAGGGGGAAGGTACCCCTACGAGCAGTACTTC. This translates into CASSLGGRYPYEQYF.

This clonotype was observed a handful of times. V and J are TRBV20-1 and TRBJ2-1; perhaps TRBD2 as D (6 bases). Per the germline V gene, CDR1 is DFQATT and CDR2 is SNEGSKA (reference sequence). The CDR3 consists of 13 residues. V was clipped by 0 bases and J by 15 bases, with 18 bases between them. The CDR3 sequence: CSARDTTMLEGFF. The DNA of the CDR3 is TGCAGTGCTAGAGACACCACAATGTTGGAGGGGTTCTTC.

The chain employs TRBV9 and TRBJ2-1, with 10 positions matching TRBD2. In germline, CDR1 is SGDLS, CDR2 YYNGEE. The ends lost 3 bases at V and 5 bases at J; junction bases unmatched: 5. The CDR3 length is 15 residues. The CDR3 is CASSAVLAGNNEQFF. DNA for the CDR3: TGTGCCAGCAGCGCAGTACTAGCGGGGAACAATGAGCAGTTCTTC.

The chain carries TRBV4-1 and TRBJ2-1; the D gene is possibly TRBD1 (6 bases). CDR1 is MGHRA, CDR2 YSYEKL, per germline. V lost 3 bases to trimming and J lost 10 bases, with 16 bases between them. The CDR3 totals 14 residues. The CDR3 DNA is TGCGCCAGCAGCCAGGTCCACAGGGCCTCCGAGCAGTTCTTC. Translated: CASSQVHRASEQFF.

This clonotype was seen ten or more times. This chain joins TRBV29-1 and TRBJ2-1; 10 positions match TRBD2. The CDR3 loop spans 16 amino acids. The junction had 5 bases not matched to a gene; V was cut back by 3 bases and J by 0 bases. Germline CDR1 and CDR2: SQVTM and ANQGSEA. The CDR3 here is CSVDGLAGASYNEQFF. The DNA of the CDR3 is TGCAGCGTTGACGGTCTAGCGGGGGCCTCCTACAATGAGCAGTTCTTC.

This clonotype has a handful of counts. The rearrangement uses TRBV24-1 and TRBJ2-1; TRBD1 matches 8 bases. This CDR3 comprises 17 residues. V lost 3 bases to trimming and J lost 3 bases; unmatched junction nucleotides: 9. The germline V gene encodes CDR1 KGHDR and CDR2 SFDVKD. The CDR3 sequence is CATSDPRTGNFYNEQFF. The DNA of the CDR3 is TGTGCCACCAGTGATCCCAGGACAGGGAACTTCTACAATGAGCAGTTCTTC.

The gene calls are TRBV6-5 and TRBJ2-6; D not resolved. The V gene lost 2 bases and the J gene lost 0 bases, with 5 bases spanning the gap. Germline V gene data show CDR1 as MNHEY and CDR2 as SVGAGI. This CDR3 is built from 15 residues. The CDR3 loop is CASSYEFSGANVLTF. The CDR3 region has the DNA TGTGCCAGCAGTTACGAGTTCTCTGGGGCCAACGTCCTGACTTTC.

The chain uses TRBV29-1 and TRBJ1-2; a weak D match, TRBD1 (5 bases). Trimming removed 2 bases at V and 4 bases at J, with 8 bases between. The length of the CDR3 is 12 residues. Germline V gene lookup returns CDR1 SQVTM and CDR2 ANQGSEA. CDR3 sequence (DNA): TGCAGCGTTGAAAACGACAGCTATGGCTACACCTTC. Its translation is CSVENDSYGYTF.

Worth noting for this clonotype: At one end the junction does not follow the germline gene, possibly because of a read error. The chain is built from TRBV7-2 and TRBJ1-1; 11 bases line up with TRBD1. The germline gives CDR1 SGHTA, CDR2 FQGNSA. The CDR3 is made up of 15 amino acids. The CDR3 bases are TGTGCCAGCAGCTTAGTAGGGACAGGGGGATCTGAAACTTTCTTT. Protein: CASSLVGTGGSETFF.

This clonotype was seen a few times. In nucleotides, the CDR3 is TGTGCCAGCAGCCAAGATGAGCTAGCAACTAACAATGAGCAGTTCTTC. Translating gives CASSQDELATNNEQFF. The J gene is TRBJ2-1, the V gene TRBV4-2, with TRBD2 as a possible D gene (5 bases). The CDR3 has 16 amino acids. V was trimmed by 0 bases and J by 5 bases, leaving 14 bases between them. Looked up from germline, CDR1 is LGHNA and CDR2 is YNFKEQ.

The gene calls are TRBV15 and TRBJ1-3; D remains ambiguous. The V gene's germline CDR1 is LNHNV and CDR2 YYDKDF (reference sequence). The ends were cut back, 8 bases at V and 0 bases at J, with 14 bases in the middle. This CDR3 spans 15 amino acids. The CDR3 loop is CATGGFRTSGNTIYF. The CDR3 DNA sequence: TGTGCCACCGGCGGCTTCCGTACCTCTGGAAACACCATATATTTT.

J is TRBJ2-3 and V is TRBV24-1, with 9 bases identical to TRBD1. The CDR3 covers 16 residues. Per the germline V gene, CDR1 is KGHDR and CDR2 is SFDVKD. V lost 4 bases to trimming and J lost 2 bases; unmatched junction nucleotides: 6. The CDR3 spells CATSDRTGEDTDTQYF. CDR3 DNA sequence: TGTGCCACCAGTGACAGGACAGGGGAAGACACAGATACGCAGTATTTT.